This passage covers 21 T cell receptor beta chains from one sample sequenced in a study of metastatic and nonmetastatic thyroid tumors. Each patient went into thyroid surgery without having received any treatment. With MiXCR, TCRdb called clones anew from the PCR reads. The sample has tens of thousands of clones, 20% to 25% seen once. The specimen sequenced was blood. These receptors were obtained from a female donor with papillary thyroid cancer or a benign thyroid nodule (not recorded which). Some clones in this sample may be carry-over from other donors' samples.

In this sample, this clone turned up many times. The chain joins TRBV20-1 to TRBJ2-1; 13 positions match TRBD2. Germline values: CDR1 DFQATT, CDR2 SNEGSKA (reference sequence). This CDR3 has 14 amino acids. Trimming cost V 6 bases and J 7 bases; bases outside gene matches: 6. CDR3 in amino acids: CSARLAGGTNEQFF. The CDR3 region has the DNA TGCAGTGCCCGACTAGCGGGAGGCACTAATGAGCAGTTCTTC.

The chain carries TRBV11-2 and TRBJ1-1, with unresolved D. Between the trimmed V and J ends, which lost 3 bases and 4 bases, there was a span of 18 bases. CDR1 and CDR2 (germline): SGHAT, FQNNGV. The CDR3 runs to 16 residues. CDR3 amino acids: CASSFSGTAVFTEAFF. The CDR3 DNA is TGTGCCAGCAGCTTTTCAGGAACAGCGGTTTTCACTGAAGCTTTCTTT. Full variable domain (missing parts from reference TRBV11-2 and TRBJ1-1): EAGVAQSPRYKIIEKRQSVAFWCNPISGHATLYWYQQILGQGPKLLIQFQNNGVVDDSQLPKDRFSAERLKGVDSTLKIQPAKLEDSAVYLCASSFSGTAVFTEAFFGQGTRLTVV.

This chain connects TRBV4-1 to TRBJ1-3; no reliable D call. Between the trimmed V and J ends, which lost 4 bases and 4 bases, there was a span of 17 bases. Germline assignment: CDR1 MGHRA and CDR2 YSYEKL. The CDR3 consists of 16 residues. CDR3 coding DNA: TGCGCCAGCAGCCCTGGACTATGGGCTTCGGGAAACACCATATATTTT. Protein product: CASSPGLWASGNTIYF.

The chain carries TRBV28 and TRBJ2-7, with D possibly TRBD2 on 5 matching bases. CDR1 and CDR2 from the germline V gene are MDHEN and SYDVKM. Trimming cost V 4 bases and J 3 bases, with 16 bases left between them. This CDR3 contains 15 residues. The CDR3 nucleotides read TGTGCCAGCAGTTCGGAACTAGAGGTAATCTACGAGCAGTACTTC. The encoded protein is CASSSELEVIYEQYF.

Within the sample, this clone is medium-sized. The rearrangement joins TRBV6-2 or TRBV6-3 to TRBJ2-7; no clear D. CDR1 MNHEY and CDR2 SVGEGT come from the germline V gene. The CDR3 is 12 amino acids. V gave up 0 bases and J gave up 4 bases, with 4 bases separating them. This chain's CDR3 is CASSYSNYEQYF. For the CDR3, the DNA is TGTGCCAGCAGTTACTCGAATTACGAGCAGTACTTC.

CDR3 sequence: CASSLAGAVSYNEQFF. The CDR3 coding sequence is TGTGCCAGCAGCCTAGCAGGGGCAGTGTCCTACAATGAGCAGTTCTTC. The chain joins TRBV28 to TRBJ2-1; weak D call: TRBD1 (6 bases). The V gene's germline CDR1 is MDHEN and CDR2 SYDVKM. The V and J ends lost 6 bases and 1 base respectively, with 16 bases between them. The CDR3 covers 16 residues.

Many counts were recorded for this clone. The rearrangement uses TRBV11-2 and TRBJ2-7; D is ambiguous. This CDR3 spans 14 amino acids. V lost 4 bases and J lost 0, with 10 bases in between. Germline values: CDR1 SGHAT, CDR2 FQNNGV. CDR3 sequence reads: CASSSGPSSYEQYF. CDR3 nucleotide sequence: TGTGCCAGCAGCTCCGGACCGAGCTCCTACGAGCAGTACTTC.

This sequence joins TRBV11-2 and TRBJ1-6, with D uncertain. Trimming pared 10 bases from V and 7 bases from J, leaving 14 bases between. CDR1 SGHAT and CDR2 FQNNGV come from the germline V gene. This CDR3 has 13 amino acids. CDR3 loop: CAIRATHNSPLHF. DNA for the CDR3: TGTGCCATTAGGGCCACCCACAATTCACCCCTCCACTTT.

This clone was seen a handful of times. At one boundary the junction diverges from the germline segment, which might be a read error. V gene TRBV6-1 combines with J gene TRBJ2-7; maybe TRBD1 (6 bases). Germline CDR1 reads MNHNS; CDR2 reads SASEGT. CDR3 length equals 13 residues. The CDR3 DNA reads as TGTGCCAGCAGCCCACAGGGTTTGAACGAGCATTACTTC. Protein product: CASSPQGLNEHYF.

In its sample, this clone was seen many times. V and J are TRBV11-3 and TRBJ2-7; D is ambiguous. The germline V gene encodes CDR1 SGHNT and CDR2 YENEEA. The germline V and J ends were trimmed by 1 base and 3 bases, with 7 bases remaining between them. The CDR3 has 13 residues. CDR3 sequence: CASSLAANYEQYF. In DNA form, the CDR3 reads TGTGCCAGCAGCTTAGCGGCCAACTACGAGCAGTACTTC.

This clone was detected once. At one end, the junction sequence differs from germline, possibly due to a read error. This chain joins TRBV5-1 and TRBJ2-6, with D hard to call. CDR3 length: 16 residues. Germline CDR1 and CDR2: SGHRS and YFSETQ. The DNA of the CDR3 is TGCGTCAGCAGCGTCCATCTCTCCGATGGGCCCAACGTCCTGACTTTC. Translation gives CVSSVHLSDGPNVLTF.

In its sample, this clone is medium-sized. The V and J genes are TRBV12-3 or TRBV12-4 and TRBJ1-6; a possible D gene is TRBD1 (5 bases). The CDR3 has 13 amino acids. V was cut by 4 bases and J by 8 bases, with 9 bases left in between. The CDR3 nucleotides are TGTGCCAGCAGTTCAACAGGCGATTCACCCCTCCACTTT. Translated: CASSSTGDSPLHF.

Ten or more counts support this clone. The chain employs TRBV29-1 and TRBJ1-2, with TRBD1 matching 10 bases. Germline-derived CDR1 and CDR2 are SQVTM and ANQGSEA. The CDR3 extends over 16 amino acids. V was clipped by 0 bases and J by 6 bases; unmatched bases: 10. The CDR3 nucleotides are TGCAGCGTTGAAGATCTGTCCATGGGACAGGGGAATGGCTACACCTTC. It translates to CSVEDLSMGQGNGYTF.

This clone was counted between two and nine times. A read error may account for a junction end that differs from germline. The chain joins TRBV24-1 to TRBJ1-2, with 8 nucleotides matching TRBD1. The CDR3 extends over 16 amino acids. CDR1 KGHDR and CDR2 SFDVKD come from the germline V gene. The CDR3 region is CSTSDPVTGDGYGYTF. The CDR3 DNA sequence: TGTTCCACCAGTGACCCCGTGACAGGGGACGGCTATGGCTACACCTTC.

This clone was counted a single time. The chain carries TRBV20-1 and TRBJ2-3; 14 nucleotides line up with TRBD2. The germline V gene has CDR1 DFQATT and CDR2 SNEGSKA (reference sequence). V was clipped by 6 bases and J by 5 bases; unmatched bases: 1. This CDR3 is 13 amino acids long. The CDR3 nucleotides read TGCAGTGCGGGGACTAGCGGGAGAGATACGCAGTATTTT. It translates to CSAGTSGRDTQYF.

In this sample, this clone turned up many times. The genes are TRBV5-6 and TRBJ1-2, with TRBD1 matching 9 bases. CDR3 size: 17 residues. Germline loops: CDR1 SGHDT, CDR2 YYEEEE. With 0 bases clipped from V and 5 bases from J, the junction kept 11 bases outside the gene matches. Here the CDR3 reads CASSLVQGARYLYGYTF. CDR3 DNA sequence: TGTGCCAGCAGCTTGGTACAGGGGGCGCGCTACCTATATGGCTACACCTTC.

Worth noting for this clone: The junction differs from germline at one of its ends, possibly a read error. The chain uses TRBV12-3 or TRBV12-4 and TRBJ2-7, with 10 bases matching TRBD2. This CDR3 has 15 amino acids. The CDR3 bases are TGTGCCAGCGGTCGAGCGGGGGGGCGTGCGTACGAGCAGTGCTTC. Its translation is CASGRAGGRAYEQCF.

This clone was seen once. The CDR3, as DNA: TGCAGTGCTATTACTAGCGGGTCAGAAGAGACCCAGTACTTC. It specifies CSAITSGSEETQYF. The J gene is TRBJ2-5, the V gene TRBV20-1, with 9 bases identical to TRBD2. The junction had 6 bases not matched to a gene; V was cut back by 4 bases and J by 3 bases. Germline V lookup: CDR1 DFQATT, CDR2 SNEGSKA (reference sequence). The CDR3 contains 14 residues.

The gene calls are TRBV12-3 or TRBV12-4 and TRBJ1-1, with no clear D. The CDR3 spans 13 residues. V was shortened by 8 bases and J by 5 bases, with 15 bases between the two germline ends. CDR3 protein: CASGRGGRTEAFF. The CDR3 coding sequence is TGTGCCAGCGGGCGGGGAGGGCGAACTGAAGCTTTCTTT.

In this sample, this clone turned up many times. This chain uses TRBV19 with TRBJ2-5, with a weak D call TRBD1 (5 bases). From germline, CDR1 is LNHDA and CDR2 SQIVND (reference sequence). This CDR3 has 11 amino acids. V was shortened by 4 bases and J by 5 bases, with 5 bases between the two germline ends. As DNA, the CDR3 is TGTGCCAGTAGTACAGGGGAGACCCAGTACTTC. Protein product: CASSTGETQYF. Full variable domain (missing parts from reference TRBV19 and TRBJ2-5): DGGITQSPKYLFRKEGQNVTLSCEQNLNHDAMYWYRQDPGQGLRLIYYSQIVNDFQKGDIAEGYSVSREKKESFPLTVTSAQKNPTAFYLCASSTGETQYFGPGTRLLVL.

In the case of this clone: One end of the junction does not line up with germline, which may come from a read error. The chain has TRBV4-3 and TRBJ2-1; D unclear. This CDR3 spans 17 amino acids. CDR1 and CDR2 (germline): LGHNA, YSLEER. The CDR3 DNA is TGCGCCAGCAGCCAAGGGACGGGCACGGGCTCCTACAATGAGCAGCTCTTC. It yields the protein CASSQGTGTGSYNEQLF.